Listed below are T cell receptor beta chains from one sample, sequenced in a study of shared clonotypes between healthy human individuals. Only in-frame clones appear in the TCRdb table, and some are missing; sequencing was by immunoSEQ multiplex PCR. The sample includes some 900,000 clones, 76% of them seen just once. Sequenced input: memory CD4+ T cells sorted from blood. These receptors all come from a man in his late teens or twenties in good health. The conserved cysteine and the conserved F or W are not part of the CDR3 here. Fields, in order: V gene, clone size, CDR3 protein. The size field is filled for only some rows; it gives once, few, many or a size class.

V gene: TRBV6-1; clone size: -; CDR3 protein: ASSVWPGQGARGEKLF
V gene: TRBV5-4; clone size: -; CDR3 protein: ASSLVDSTYGYT
V gene: TRBV5-1; clone size: once; CDR3 protein: ASSSGTGDYGYT
V gene: TRBV10-3; clone size: -; CDR3 protein: AISEWGYNEQF
V gene: TRBV9; clone size: -; CDR3 protein: ASSVLEYTGELF
V gene: TRBV5-4; clone size: many; CDR3 protein: ASSTPQVEVGYGYT
V gene: TRBV4-3; clone size: -; CDR3 protein: ASSHQAGSGNNEQF
V gene: TRBV30; clone size: -; CDR3 protein: ACPATGGGGQF
V gene: TRBV10-2; clone size: -; CDR3 protein: ASSGRQGNGDQPQH
V gene: TRBV30; clone size: -; CDR3 protein: ARQGTLITDTQY
V gene: TRBV28; clone size: once; CDR3 protein: AISLGHENYGYT
V gene: TRBV27; clone size: -; CDR3 protein: ASSLYSGRTDTQY
V gene: TRBV11-2; clone size: once; CDR3 protein: ASSESGARLYEQY
V gene: TRBV19; clone size: -; CDR3 protein: ASSIGQETEAF
V gene: TRBV6-5; clone size: -; CDR3 protein: ASSLSGRGTEAF
V gene: TRBV4-2; clone size: many; CDR3 protein: ASSQVLDRSTDTQY
V gene: TRBV10-1; clone size: -; CDR3 protein: ASSEGSGGKKETQY
V gene: TRBV11-2; clone size: -; CDR3 protein: ASSFSRQGAGERAF
V gene: TRBV6-5; clone size: -; CDR3 protein: ASGGGGTQY
V gene: TRBV7-2; clone size: -; CDR3 protein: ASSIGQDYYGYT
V gene: TRBV9; clone size: few; CDR3 protein: ASSPKTGGFGTGELF
V gene: TRBV5-1; clone size: once; CDR3 protein: ASSSGLGTDTQY
V gene: TRBV7-2; clone size: -; CDR3 protein: ASSRASTDTQY
V gene: TRBV10-3; clone size: -; CDR3 protein: AISEGRRGGGLAGNEQF
V gene: TRBV10-3; clone size: -; CDR3 protein: AISESGQAGNPPQH
V gene: TRBV11-2; clone size: -; CDR3 protein: ASSLIMNTEAF
V gene: TRBV25-1; clone size: -; CDR3 protein: ASSDPAGVPGANVLT
V gene: TRBV6-1; clone size: -; CDR3 protein: ASKRTGTDTQY
V gene: TRBV30; clone size: few; CDR3 protein: AWSAGNTIY
V gene: TRBV20-1; clone size: -; CDR3 protein: SARRGNTIY
V gene: TRBV7-2; clone size: -; CDR3 protein: ASSYLSNQPQH
V gene: TRBV5-1; clone size: -; CDR3 protein: ASSSGLAGVDGF
V gene: TRBV19; clone size: -; CDR3 protein: ASSRSRDTSYGYT
V gene: TRBV7-8; clone size: -; CDR3 protein: ASSLGGWGNGYT
V gene: TRBV5-4; clone size: -; CDR3 protein: ASSSPRGADTQY
V gene: TRBV6-5; clone size: many; CDR3 protein: ASSYVGFYGYT
V gene: TRBV13; clone size: once; CDR3 protein: ASSLRAHTETQY
V gene: TRBV19; clone size: few; CDR3 protein: ASRDALNSPLH
V gene: TRBV27; clone size: -; CDR3 protein: ASSPSSDLYGYT
V gene: TRBV5-6; clone size: -; CDR3 protein: ASSDSTDTQY
V gene: TRBV5-1; clone size: many; CDR3 protein: ASSLEPAGTSGTGNTIY
V gene: TRBV4-1; clone size: few; CDR3 protein: ASSYGTGPNEKLF
V gene: TRBV28; clone size: few; CDR3 protein: ATMTGQGYGYT
V gene: TRBV28; clone size: -; CDR3 protein: ASKMNTEAF
V gene: TRBV30; clone size: -; CDR3 protein: AWTPLDRYNTEAF
V gene: TRBV9; clone size: -; CDR3 protein: ASSVDRADTQY
V gene: TRBV19; clone size: -; CDR3 protein: ASSKGWNEQF
V gene: TRBV19; clone size: -; CDR3 protein: ASSRIRTGVGNQPQH
V gene: TRBV13; clone size: few; CDR3 protein: ASTSGYEQY
V gene: TRBV12-5; clone size: -; CDR3 protein: ASGFGLATNEQF
V gene: TRBV4-3; clone size: -; CDR3 protein: ASSQDGVADYNEQF
V gene: TRBV5-1; clone size: -; CDR3 protein: ASSLAPGSSNTEAF
V gene: TRBV2; clone size: -; CDR3 protein: ASREQAGQPQH
V gene: TRBV5-5; clone size: -; CDR3 protein: ASSATTGTGGYEQY
V gene: TRBV29-1; clone size: -; CDR3 protein: SVGEGPRETQY
V gene: TRBV7-9; clone size: -; CDR3 protein: ASSLDRGPTDTQY
V gene: TRBV4-3; clone size: -; CDR3 protein: ASSSRPGGTGREATNEKLF
V gene: TRBV7-2; clone size: -; CDR3 protein: ASSLRAGGLSNQPQH
V gene: TRBV6-1; clone size: -; CDR3 protein: ASLRDRAGANVLT